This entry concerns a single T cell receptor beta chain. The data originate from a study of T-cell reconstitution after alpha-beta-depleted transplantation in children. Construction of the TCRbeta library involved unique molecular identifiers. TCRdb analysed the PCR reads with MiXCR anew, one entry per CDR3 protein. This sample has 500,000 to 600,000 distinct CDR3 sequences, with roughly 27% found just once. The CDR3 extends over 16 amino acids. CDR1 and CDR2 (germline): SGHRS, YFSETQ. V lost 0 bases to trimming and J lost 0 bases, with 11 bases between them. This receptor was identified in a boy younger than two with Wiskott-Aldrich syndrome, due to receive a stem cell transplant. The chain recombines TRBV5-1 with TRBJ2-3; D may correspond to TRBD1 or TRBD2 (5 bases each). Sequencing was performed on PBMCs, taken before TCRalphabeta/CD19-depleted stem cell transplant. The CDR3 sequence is CASSLGVRESTDTQYF. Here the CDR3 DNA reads TGCGCCAGCAGCTTGGGCGTCAGGGAGAGCACAGATACGCAGTATTTT. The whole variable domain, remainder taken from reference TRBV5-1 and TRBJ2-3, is KAGVTQTPRYLIKTRGQQVTLSCSPISGHRSVSWYQQTPGQGLQFLFEYFSETQRNKGNFPGRFSGRQFSNSRSEMNVSTLELGDSALYLCASSLGVRESTDTQYFGPGTRLTVL.